This T cell receptor (beta chain) was found in a study of blood T cell repertoires in COVID-19. The overall study: Italy, Spain and the United States were the sources of the convalescent and acute COVID-19 samples. T cells, B-cell-depleted T cells, or PBMCs supplied cDNA or gDNA.

Generated by immunoSEQ multiplex PCR, the TCRdb table keeps only in-frame clones and is missing some. The table includes 400,000 to 500,000 clones, more than 80% detected once. This CDR3 region has 15 residues. The V gene lost 3 bases and the J gene lost 3 bases, with 14 bases spanning the gap. CDR1 and CDR2 from the germline V gene are SGHRS and YFSETQ. Sequenced: peripheral blood. This clonotype was sampled from a woman in her 30s with active or convalescent COVID-19. The rearrangement joins TRBV5-1 to TRBJ2-3; D may be TRBD2 (6 bases). The CDR3 sequence is CASSSGPSVTDTQYF. The CDR3 DNA reads as TGCGCCAGCAGCTCCGGACCTAGCGTAACAGATACGCAGTATTTT. Together with reference TRBV5-1 and TRBJ2-3, the CDR3 gives the full variable domain: KAGVTQTPRYLIKTRGQQVTLSCSPISGHRSVSWYQQTPGQGLQFLFEYFSETQRNKGNFPGRFSGRQFSNSRSEMNVSTLELGDSALYLCASSSGPSVTDTQYFGPGTRLTVL.